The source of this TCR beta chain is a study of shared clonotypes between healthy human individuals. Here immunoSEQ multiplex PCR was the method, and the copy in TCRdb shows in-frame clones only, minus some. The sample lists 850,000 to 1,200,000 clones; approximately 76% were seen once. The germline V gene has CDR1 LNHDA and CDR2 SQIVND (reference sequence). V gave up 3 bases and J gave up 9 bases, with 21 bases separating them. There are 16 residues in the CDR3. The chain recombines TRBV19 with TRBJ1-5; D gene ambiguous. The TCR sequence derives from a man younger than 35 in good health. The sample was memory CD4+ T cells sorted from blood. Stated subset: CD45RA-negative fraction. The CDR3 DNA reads TGTGCCAGTAGTATCTACGACACGACCGGGAGAGCGCCCCAGCATTTT. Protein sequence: CASSIYDTTGRAPQHF.